Below, one T cell receptor (beta chain) is given with its context. Its antigen is undetermined. This sample was taken from a study of Graves' ophthalmopathy and Graves' hyperthyroidism. Study-level background: Where ophthalmopathy was absent within 18 months of follow-up, hyperthyroidism was stable.

RNA transcripts provided the template for amplifying TCR beta CDR3 regions. HTBI primers were used in a first-round RT-PCR, which preceded a second-round multiplex PCR. TCRdb itself ran the multiplex PCR reads through MiXCR, one entry per CDR3 protein. The repertoire consists of around 590,000 distinct CDR3 sequences, with approximately 37% occurring once and the leading ten covering about 4.2%. Overall study findings and caveats: Built on 13 signatures, a model told ophthalmopathy apart from stable hyperthyroidism with about 90% sensitivity and 75% to 82% specificity. The authors also found most expanded thyroid clonotypes above 0.001 frequency in blood.

Physicians reached a diagnosis by relying on clinical symptoms, serum thyroxine, TRAb, thyroid ultrasound and orbital computed tomography. Trimming took 7 bases from V and 8 from J, leaving 26 bases between them. Germline loops: CDR1 SQVTM, CDR2 ANQGSEA. The CDR3 runs to 15 residues. The source of this sequence is an adult man with Graves' hyperthyroidism. Specimen: peripheral blood or thyroid tissue (not recorded which). The chain joins TRBV29-1 to TRBJ2-5; the D gene is possibly TRBD2 (5 bases). Written as DNA, the CDR3 is TGCAGCGCCAGCAGATCCCTAAGGGCTAGCTCTACCCAGTACTTC. It codes for CSASRSLRASSTQYF. The full variable domain, rest sourced from reference TRBV29-1 and TRBJ2-5, is SAVISQKPSRDICQRGTSLTIQCQVDSQVTMMFWYRQQPGQSLTLIATANQGSEATYESGFVIDKFPISRPNLTFSTLTVSNMSPEDSSIYLCSASRSLRASSTQYFGPGTRLLVL.